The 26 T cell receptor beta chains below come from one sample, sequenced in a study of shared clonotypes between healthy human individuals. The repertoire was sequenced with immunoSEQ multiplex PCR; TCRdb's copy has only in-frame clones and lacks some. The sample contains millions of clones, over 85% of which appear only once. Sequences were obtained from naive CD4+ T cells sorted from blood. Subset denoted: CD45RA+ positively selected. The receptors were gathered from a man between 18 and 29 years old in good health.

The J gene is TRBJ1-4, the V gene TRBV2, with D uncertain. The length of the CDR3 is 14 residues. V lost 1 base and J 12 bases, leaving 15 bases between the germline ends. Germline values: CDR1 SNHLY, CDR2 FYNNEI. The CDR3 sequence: CASSEEQPLTELFF. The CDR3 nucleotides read TGTGCCAGCAGTGAAGAACAGCCTTTGACGGAACTGTTTTTT.

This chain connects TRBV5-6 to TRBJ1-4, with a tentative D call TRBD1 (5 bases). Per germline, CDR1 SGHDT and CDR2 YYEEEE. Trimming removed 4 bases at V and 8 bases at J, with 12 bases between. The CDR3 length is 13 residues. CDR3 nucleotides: TGTGCCAGCAGCCAGGGCCGGGGAGAAAAACTGTTTTTT. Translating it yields CASSQGRGEKLFF.

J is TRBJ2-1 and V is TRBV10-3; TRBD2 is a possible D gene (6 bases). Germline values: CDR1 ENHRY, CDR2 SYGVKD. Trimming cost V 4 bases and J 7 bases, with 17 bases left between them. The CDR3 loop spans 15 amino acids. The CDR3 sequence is CAISGREALGNEQFF. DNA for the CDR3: TGTGCCATCAGTGGAAGGGAGGCTCTGGGGAATGAGCAGTTCTTC.

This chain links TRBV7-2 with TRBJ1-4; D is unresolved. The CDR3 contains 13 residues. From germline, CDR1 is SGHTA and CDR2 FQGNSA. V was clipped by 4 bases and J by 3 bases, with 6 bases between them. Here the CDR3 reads CASSSLANEKLFF. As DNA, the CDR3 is TGTGCCAGCAGCTCCCTGGCTAATGAAAAACTGTTTTTT.

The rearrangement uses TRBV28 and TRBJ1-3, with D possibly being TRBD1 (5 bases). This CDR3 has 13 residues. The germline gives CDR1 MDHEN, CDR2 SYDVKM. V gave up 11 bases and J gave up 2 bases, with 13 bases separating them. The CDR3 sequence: CAGGTVTGNTIYF. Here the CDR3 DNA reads TGTGCCGGGGGGACCGTTACTGGAAACACCATATATTTT.

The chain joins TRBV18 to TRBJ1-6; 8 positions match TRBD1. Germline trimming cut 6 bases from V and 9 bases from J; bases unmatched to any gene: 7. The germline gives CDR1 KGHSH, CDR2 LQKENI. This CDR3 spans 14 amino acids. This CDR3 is CASSLQDRGSPLHF. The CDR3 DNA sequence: TGTGCCAGCTCCCTCCAAGACAGGGGTTCACCCCTCCACTTT.

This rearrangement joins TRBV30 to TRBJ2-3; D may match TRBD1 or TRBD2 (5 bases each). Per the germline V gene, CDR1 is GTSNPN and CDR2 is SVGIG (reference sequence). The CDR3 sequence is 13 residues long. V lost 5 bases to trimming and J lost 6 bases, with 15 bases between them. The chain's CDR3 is CAWDRDASDTQYF. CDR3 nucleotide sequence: TGTGCCTGGGATCGGGACGCCTCTGATACGCAGTATTTT.

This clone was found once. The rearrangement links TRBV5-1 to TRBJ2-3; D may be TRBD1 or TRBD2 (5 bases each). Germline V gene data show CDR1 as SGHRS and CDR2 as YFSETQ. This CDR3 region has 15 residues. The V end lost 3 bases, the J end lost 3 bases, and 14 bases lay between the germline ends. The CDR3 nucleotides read TGCGCCAGCAGCTCTCGAGTTGGGGGTACAGATACGCAGTATTTT. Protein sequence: CASSSRVGGTDTQYF.

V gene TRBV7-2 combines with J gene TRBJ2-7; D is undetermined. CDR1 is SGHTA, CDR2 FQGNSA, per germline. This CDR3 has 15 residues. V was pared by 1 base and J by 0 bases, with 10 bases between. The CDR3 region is CASSLVVHTSYEQYF. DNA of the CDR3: TGTGCCAGCAGCTTAGTGGTACATACCTCCTACGAGCAGTACTTC.

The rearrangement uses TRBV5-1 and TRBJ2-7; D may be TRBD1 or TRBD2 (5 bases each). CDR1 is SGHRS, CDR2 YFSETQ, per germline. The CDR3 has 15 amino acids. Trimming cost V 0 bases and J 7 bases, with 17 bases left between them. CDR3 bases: TGCGCCAGCAGCTTGGGGGGACCTGACCCAGGGGAGCAGTACTTC. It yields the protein CASSLGGPDPGEQYF.

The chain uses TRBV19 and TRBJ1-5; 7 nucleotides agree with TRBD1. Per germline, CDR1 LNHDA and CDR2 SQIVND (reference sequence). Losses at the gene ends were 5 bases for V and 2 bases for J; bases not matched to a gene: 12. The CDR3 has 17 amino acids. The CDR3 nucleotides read TGTGCCAGTAGTCCCGTTCACAGGGGACGGGGCAATCAGCCCCAGCATTTT. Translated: CASSPVHRGRGNQPQHF.

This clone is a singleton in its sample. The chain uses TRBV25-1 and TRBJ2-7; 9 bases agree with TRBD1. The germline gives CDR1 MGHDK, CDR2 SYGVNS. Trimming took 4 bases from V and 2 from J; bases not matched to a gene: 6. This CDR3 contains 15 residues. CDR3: CASSASRTGAYEQYF. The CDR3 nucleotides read TGTGCCAGCAGTGCCTCGAGGACAGGGGCCTACGAGCAGTACTTC.

Written as DNA, the CDR3 is TGTGCCAGCAGCCATTCGACTAGCTTTGATGAGCAGTTCTTC. It specifies CASSHSTSFDEQFF. This chain links TRBV7-9 with TRBJ2-1, with TRBD2 matching 7 bases. Germline CDR1 and CDR2: SEHNR and FQNEAQ (reference sequence). J gave up 8 bases and V 5 bases, and 9 bases lay outside the gene matches. CDR3 length equals 14 residues.

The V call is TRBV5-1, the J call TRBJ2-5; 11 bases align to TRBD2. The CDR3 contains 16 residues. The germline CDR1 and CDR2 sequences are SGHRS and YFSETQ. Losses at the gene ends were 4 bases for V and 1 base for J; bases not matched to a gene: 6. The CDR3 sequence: CASSLAGLAAQETQYF. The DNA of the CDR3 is TGCGCCAGCAGCCTCGCGGGACTAGCGGCCCAAGAGACCCAGTACTTC.

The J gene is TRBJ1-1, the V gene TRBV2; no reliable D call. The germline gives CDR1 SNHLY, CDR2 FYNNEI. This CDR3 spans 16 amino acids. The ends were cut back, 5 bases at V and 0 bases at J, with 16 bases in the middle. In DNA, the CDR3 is TGTGCCAGCAGTTACGTCGTTGGTAGTCTGAACACTGAAGCTTTCTTT. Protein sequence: CASSYVVGSLNTEAFF.

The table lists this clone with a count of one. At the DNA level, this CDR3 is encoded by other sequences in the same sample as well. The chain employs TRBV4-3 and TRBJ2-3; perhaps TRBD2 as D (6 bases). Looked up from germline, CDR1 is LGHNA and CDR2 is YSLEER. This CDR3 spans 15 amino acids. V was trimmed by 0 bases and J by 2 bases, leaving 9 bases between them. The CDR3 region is CASSQDSGVTDTQYF. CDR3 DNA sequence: TGCGCCAGCAGCCAAGATTCGGGGGTCACAGATACGCAGTATTTT.

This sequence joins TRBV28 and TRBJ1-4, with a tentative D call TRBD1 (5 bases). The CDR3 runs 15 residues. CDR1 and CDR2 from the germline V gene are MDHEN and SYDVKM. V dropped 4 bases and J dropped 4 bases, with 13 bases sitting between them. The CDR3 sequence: CASSSTGTRNEKLFF. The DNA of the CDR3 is TGTGCCAGCAGTTCGACCGGGACCCGTAATGAAAAACTGTTTTTT. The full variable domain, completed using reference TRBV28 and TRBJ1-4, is DVKVTQSSRYLVKRTGEKVFLECVQDMDHENMFWYRQDPGLGLRLIYFSYDVKMKEKGDIPEGYSVSREKKERFSLILESASTNQTSMYLCASSSTGTRNEKLFFGSGTQLSVL.

CDR3 in amino acids: CASSLPGGGVIDTQYF. In DNA form, the CDR3 reads TGTGCCAGCAGCTTGCCGGGAGGGGGGGTTATAGATACGCAGTATTTT. The rearrangement links TRBV7-8 to TRBJ2-3, with 8 positions matching TRBD2. Looked up from germline, CDR1 is SGHVS and CDR2 is FQNEAQ. This CDR3 spans 16 amino acids. The J segment lost 5 bases and the V segment lost 3 bases, leaving 10 bases of the junction unmatched.

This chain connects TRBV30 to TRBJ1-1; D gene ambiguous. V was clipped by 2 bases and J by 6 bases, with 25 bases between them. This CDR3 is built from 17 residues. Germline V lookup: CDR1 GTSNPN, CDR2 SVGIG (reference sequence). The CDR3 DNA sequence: TGTGCCTGGAGTAGGCGAGGGCCTTCGCGCCTGACTCCTGAAGCTTTCTTT. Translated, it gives CAWSRRGPSRLTPEAFF. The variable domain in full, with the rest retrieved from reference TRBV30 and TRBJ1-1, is SQTIHQWPATLVQPVGSPLSLECTVEGTSNPNLYWYRQAAGRGLQLLFYSVGIGQISSEVPQNLSASRPQDRQFILSSKKLLLSDSGFYLCAWSRRGPSRLTPEAFFGQGTRLTVV.

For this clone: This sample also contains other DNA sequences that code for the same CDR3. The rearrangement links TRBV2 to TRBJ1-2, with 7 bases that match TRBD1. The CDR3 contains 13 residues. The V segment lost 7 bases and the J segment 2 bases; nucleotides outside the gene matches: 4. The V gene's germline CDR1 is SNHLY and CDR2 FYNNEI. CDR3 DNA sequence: TGTGCCAGCACCCTGACAGGGAACTATGGCTACACCTTC. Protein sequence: CASTLTGNYGYTF.

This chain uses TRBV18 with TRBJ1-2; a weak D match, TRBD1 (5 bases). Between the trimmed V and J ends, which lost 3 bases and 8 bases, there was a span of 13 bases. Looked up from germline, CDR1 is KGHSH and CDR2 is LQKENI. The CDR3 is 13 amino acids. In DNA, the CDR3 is TGTGCCAGCTCACCTCCGATGGGGGACGGCTACACCTTC. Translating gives CASSPPMGDGYTF. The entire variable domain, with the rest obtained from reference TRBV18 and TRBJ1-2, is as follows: NAGVMQNPRHLVRRRGQEARLRCSPMKGHSHVYWYRQLPEEGLKFMVYLQKENIIDESGMPKERFSAEFPKEGPSILRIQQVVRGDSAAYFCASSPPMGDGYTFGSGTRLTVV.

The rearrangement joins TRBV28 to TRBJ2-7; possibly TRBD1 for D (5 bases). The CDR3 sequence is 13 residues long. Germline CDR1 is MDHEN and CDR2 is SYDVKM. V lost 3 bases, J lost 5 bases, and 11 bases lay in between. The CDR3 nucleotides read TGTGCCAGCAGTTTTACAGGTACGGACGAGCAGTACTTC. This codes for CASSFTGTDEQYF.

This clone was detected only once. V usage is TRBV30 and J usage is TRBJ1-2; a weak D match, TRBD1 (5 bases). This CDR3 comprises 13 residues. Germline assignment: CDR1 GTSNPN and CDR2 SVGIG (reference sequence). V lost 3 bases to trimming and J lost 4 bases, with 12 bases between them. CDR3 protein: CAWSRTGLYGYTF. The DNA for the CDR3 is TGTGCCTGGAGCCGCACAGGCCTCTATGGCTACACCTTC.

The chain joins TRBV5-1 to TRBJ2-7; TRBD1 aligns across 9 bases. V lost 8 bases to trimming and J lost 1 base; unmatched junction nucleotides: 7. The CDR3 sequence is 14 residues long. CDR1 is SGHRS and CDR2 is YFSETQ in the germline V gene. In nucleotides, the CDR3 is TGCGCCAGTACAACGGGACAGGGATCCTACGAGCAGTACTTC. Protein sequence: CASTTGQGSYEQYF.

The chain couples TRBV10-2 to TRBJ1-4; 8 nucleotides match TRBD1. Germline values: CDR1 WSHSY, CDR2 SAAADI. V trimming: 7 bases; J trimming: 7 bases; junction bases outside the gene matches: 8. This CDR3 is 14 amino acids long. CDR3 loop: CASTQTGEGEKLFF. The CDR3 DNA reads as TGCGCCAGCACCCAGACAGGGGAGGGTGAAAAACTGTTTTTT.

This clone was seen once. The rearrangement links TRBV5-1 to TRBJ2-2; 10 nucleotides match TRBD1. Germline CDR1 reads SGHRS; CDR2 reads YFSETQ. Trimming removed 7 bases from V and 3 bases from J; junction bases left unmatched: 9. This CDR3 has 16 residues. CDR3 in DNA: TGCGCCAGCCTGGACACCGGGACAGGGGACACCGGGGAGCTGTTTTTT. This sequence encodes CASLDTGTGDTGELFF.